This T cell receptor beta chain was documented in a study of blood T cell repertoires in COVID-19 (dated by TCRdb to about 2020). About the full investigation: Collaborator samples came from the United States, Italy and Spain and covered acute and convalescent phases of COVID-19. Where available, HLA class I and class II types were obtained from metadata supplied by the sample provider rather than from assay-based typing. The repertoires were released in a freely available public database intended as a resource for research on the immune response to SARS-CoV-2. The material from the prospective study consisted of cDNA or gDNA derived from T cells, B-cell-depleted T cells, or PBMCs. Sample metadata almost always included a de-identified subject ID, COVID-19 status, age in years and sex. Deeply sampled blood TCRbeta repertoires from subjects exposed to, actively infected with, or recovered from COVID-19 were included in the dataset. Samples were obtained from the ongoing ImmuneRACE study (first 160 participants) and from over a thousand subjects provided by 6 global collaborators. Beyond this particular receptor, the publication reports: How much clinical and demographic metadata was included differed by source and by participant, and the metadata was provided uncurated.

The immunoSEQ Assay, a bias-controlled multiplex PCR, was used to amplify TCRbeta CDR3 regions from genomic DNA. In the authors' own workflow: The number of nucleated cells in each sample was estimated from the amplification of reference gene primers within the assay. To quantify the absolute abundance of each unique TCRbeta CDR3 rearrangement, sequence reads were collapsed and filtered. For each sample, productive Simpson clonality was calculated as the square root of Simpson's diversity index over productive rearrangements. Imported from immuneACCESS, the table was reduced by TCRdb to in-frame sequences with V and J called. These copies leave out some clones; in studies compared against another copy, an unresolved V gene accounts for under half, and the cause of the remainder is not known. V, J and clone size are those of that table, while D and trimming were read from the DNA. The sample table records a few hundred thousand clones; under 95% of these occur just once. The ten largest clonotypes hold approximately 18% of the sample.

With respect to this clone: This receptor's antigen is unknown. No quality values exist for individual bases; no much larger clone is one base distant.

The CDR3 spans 14 residues, from the cysteine through the phenylalanine. This entry keeps only the CDR3 DNA: 42 bases, framed from base 1. V is cut by 1 base and J by 8 bases, and the space between the germline ends is 15 bases. CDR1 and CDR2 are drawn from the germline V gene (reference sequence): SGHKS, YYEKEE. Enrolling through a virtual design, the prospective study's participants ranged in age from roughly 18 to 89 years and lived across roughly 24 United States geographic areas. Cohort assignment in the prospective study relied on participant-reported clinical history from a screening survey and a study questionnaire. Recovered participants in ImmuneRACE Cohort 3 were defined by two consecutive negative NP/OP PCR tests, clearance by a healthcare professional, or resolution of symptoms. In the prospective study, mobile phlebotomists collected whole blood, serum and a nasopharyngeal or oropharyngeal swab from each participant. Prospective study participants could optionally give additional blood draws and questionnaires over a roughly two-month period. Before DNA extraction, blood samples from the prospective study were shipped at room temperature or frozen.

The sample consisted of PBMCs or T cells enriched from blood (not recorded which). The rearrangement combines TRBV5-5 with TRBJ1-2, with a weak D call of TRBD1 (5 bases match). This receptor was taken from a woman aged 25 to 39 who had recovered from COVID-19. CDR3 reads: CASSLRPQGGGYTF. The nucleotides are TGTGCCAGCAGCTTGCGACCCCAGGGCGGCGGCTACACCTTC. Joined to the reference TRBV5-5 and TRBJ1-2 proteins, this CDR3 gives the full variable domain: DAGVTQSPTHLIKTRGQQVTLRCSPISGHKSVSWYQQVLGQGPQFIFQYYEKEERGRGNFPDRFSARQFPNYSSELNVNALLLGDSALYLCASSLRPQGGGYTFGSGTRLTVV.